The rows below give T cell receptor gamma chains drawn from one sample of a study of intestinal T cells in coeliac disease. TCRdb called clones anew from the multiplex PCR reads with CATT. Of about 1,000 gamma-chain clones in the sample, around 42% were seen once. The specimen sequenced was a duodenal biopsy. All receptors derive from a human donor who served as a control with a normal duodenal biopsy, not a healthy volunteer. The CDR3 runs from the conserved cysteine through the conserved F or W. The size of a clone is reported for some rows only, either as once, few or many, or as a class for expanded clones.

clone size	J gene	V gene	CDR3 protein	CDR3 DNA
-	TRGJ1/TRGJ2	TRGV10	CAAWDYMRNYYKKLF	TGTGCTGCGTGGGATTATATGCGAAATTATTATAAGAAACTCTTT
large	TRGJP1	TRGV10	CAAWRNTTGWFKIF	TGTGCTGCGTGGAGAAATACCACTGGTTGGTTCAAGATATTT
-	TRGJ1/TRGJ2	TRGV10	CAAWDPFYYKKLF	TGTGCTGCGTGGGACCCCTTTTATTATAAGAAACTCTTT
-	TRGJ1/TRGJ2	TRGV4	CAPGMEYKKLF	TGTGCACCTGGGATGGAATATAAGAAACTCTTT
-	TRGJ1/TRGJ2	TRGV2	CATWREGYYKKLF	TGTGCCACCTGGAGGGAAGGATATTATAAGAAACTCTTT
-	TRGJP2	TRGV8	CATWGKPEDSSDWIKTF	TGTGCCACCTGGGGTAAACCCGAAGATAGTAGTGATTGGATCAAGACGTTT
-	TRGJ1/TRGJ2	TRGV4	CATWGTLRINYKKLF	TGTGCCACCTGGGGAACACTTCGAATTAATTATAAGAAACTCTTT
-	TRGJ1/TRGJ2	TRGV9	CALWEVGLLKKLF	TGTGCCTTGTGGGAGGTGGGGTTACTAAAGAAACTCTTT
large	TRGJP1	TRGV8	CATWDTTGWFKIF	TGTGCCACCTGGGATACCACTGGTTGGTTCAAGATATTT
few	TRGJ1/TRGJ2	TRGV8	CAPGGLYYKKLF	TGTGCACCTGGGGGTCTCTATTATAAGAAACTCTTT
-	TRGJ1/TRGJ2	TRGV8	CATLGPFPFRYKKLF	TGTGCCACCCTGGGTCCCTTCCCTTTTCGATATAAGAAACTCTTT
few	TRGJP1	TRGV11	CACWNCRFLGWFKIF	TGTGCCTGCTGGAACTGCCGTTTTCTGGGTTGGTTCAAGATATTT
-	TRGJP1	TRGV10	CAAWGYKDWLCTTGWFKIF	TGTGCTGCGTGGGGTTATAAGGATTGGTTGTGTACCACTGGTTGGTTCAAGATATTT
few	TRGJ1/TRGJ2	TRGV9	CAFVGGGVYKKLF	TGTGCCTTTGTGGGAGGTGGGGTTTATAAGAAACTCTTT
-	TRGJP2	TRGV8	CATWAQHSDWIKTF	TGTGCCACCTGGGCCCAGCATAGTGATTGGATCAAGACGTTT
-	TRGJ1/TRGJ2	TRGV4	CAHLGYYKKLF	TGTGCCCACCTGGGCTATTATAAGAAACTCTTT
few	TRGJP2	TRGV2	CATWDGPQGDWIKTF	TGTGCCACCTGGGACGGGCCCCAGGGTGATTGGATCAAGACGTTT
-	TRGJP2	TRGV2	CATWDGPPRVIWIKTF	TGTGCCACCTGGGACGGGCCCCCCAGGGTGATTTGGATCAAGACGTTT
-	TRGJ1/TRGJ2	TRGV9	CALWGKKLF	TGTGCCTTGTGGGGGAAGAAACTCTTT
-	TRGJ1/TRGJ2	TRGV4	CATPHTEEGGYYKKLF	TGTGCCACCCCACATACTGAGGAGGGGGGTTATTATAAGAAACTCTTT
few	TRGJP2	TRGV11	CACLYNWIKTF	TGTGCCTGCCTCTATAATTGGATCAAGACGTTT
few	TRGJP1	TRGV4	CAPGMGGWFKIF	TGTGCACCTGGGATGGGCGGTTGGTTCAAGATATTT
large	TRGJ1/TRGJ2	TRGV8	CATWGSHPKKLF	TGTGCCACCTGGGGATCCCACCCGAAGAAACTCTTT
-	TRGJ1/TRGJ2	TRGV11	CTTVPAGLARKVTKKLF	-
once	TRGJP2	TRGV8	CAPGIGVWGRYSSDWIKTF	TGTGCACCTGGGATAGGCGTATGGGGTAGATATAGTAGTGATTGGATCAAGACGTTT
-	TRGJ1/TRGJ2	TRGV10	CAAWGSGYKKLF	TGTGCTGCGTGGGGATCGGGGTATAAGAAACTCTTT
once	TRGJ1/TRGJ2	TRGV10	CAAWTHGIIYKKLF	TGTGCTGCGTGGACCCACGGGATTATTTATAAGAAACTCTTT
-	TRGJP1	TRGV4	CATSPQCTGWFKIF	TGTGCCACCTCGCCGCAGTGTACTGGTTGGTTCAAGATATTT
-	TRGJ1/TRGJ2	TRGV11	CACWIRHRYKKLF	TGTGCCTGCTGGATTAGGCATCGGTATAAGAAACTCTTT
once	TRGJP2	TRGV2	CATSPRGPYSSDWIKTF	TGTGCCACCTCCCCCAGGGGCCCATATAGTAGTGATTGGATCAAGACGTTT
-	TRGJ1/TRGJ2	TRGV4	CATWDGRLYYKKLF	TGTGCCACCTGGGATGGGCGGCTTTATTATAAGAAACTCTTT
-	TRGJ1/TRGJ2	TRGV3	CAPGTMGPYYKKLF	TGTGCACCTGGGACCATGGGTCCCTATTATAAGAAACTCTTT
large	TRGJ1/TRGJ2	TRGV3	CATWDRLGYYKKLF	TGTGCCACCTGGGACAGGCTTGGTTATTATAAGAAACTCTTT
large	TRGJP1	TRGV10	CAAWAKAGWFKIF	TGTGCTGCGTGGGCCAAGGCTGGTTGGTTCAAGATATTT
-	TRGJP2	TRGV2	CATLGYRSDWIKTF	TGTGCCACCTTGGGATACCGTAGTGATTGGATCAAGACGTTT
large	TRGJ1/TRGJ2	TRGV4	CATWDAPPQKLF	TGTGCCACCTGGGATGCCCCCCCGCAGAAACTCTTT
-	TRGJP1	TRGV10	CAAVGRTTGWFKIF	TGTGCTGCCGTGGGACGCACCACTGGTTGGTTCAAGATATTT
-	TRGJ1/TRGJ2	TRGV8	CAPGDTVYYKKLF	TGTGCACCTGGGGATACCGTTTATTATAAGAAACTCTTT
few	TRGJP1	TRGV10	CAAFQANTGWFKIF	TGTGCTGCTTTTCAGGCAAACACTGGTTGGTTCAAGATATTT
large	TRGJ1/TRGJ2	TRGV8	CATWDRAIYYKKLF	TGTGCCACCTGGGATAGGGCGATTTATTATAAGAAACTCTTT
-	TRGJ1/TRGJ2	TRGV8	CAPGIPPKKLF	TGTGCACCTGGGATCCCACCGAAGAAACTCTTT
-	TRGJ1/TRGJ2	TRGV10	CAAWETKFYYKKLF	TGTGCTGCGTGGGAGACCAAATTTTATTATAAGAAACTCTTT
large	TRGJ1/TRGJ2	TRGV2	CATWDGLQKLF	TGTGCCACCTGGGACGGGCTTCAGAAACTCTTT
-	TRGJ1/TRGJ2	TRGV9	CACGRVQNYYKKLF	TGTGCCTGTGGGAGGGTTCAGAATTATTATAAGAAACTCTTT
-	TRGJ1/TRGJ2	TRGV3	CATWVAPIYKKLF	TGTGCCACCTGGGTCGCCCCCATTTATAAGAAACTCTTT
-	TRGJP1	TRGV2	CATLGRGTTGWFKIF	TGTGCCACCTTGGGACGGGGTACCACTGGTTGGTTCAAGATATTT
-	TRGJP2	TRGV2	CATWGYRSDWIKTF	TGTGCCACCTGGGGATACCGTAGTGATTGGATCAAGACGTTT
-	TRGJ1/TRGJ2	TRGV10	CAAWPALNKKLF	TGTGCTGCGTGGCCCGCTCTAAATAAGAAACTCTTT
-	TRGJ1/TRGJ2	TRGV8	CATWESKKLF	TGTGCCACCTGGGAAAGTAAGAAACTCTTT
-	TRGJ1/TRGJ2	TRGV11	CACLDQNYYKKLF	TGTGCCTGCCTGGACCAGAATTATTATAAGAAACTCTTT
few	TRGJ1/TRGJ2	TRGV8	CATWDPLYYKKLF	TGTGCCACCTGGGATCCCCTTTATTATAAGAAACTCTTT
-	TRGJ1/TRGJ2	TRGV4	CATWMGYKKLF	TGTGCCACCTGGATGGGATATAAGAAACTCTTT